These T cell receptor beta chains were read from a single sample in a study of identifying expanded T cells in peripheral blood. Generated by immunoSEQ multiplex PCR, the TCRdb table keeps only in-frame clones and is missing some. The table includes more than 75,000 clones, around 87% detected once. Sequenced sample: blood. The receptors here all came from a person aged 18 to 75 in good health. Both conserved end residues are part of each CDR3. The D gene is left open where the match is weak. Not all rows give a size; the values are once, few, many and, for expanded clones, a class.

v_call	clone_size	j_call	d_call	cdr3_length	cdr3_aa	cdr3_nt
TRBV11-2	NA	TRBJ1-1	NA	16	CASSQTPGTTNTEAFF	TGTGCCAGCAGCCAAACCCCCGGGACAACAAACACTGAAGCTTTCTTT
TRBV28	few	TRBJ1-5	NA	12	CASFSFTGPAHF	TGTGCCAGCTTCAGCTTCACAGGGCCGGCGCATTTT
TRBV30	NA	TRBJ1-1	TRBD1	15	CAWSFQTGGNTEAFF	TGTGCCTGGAGTTTCCAGACAGGGGGGAACACTGAAGCTTTCTTT
TRBV11-2	NA	TRBJ1-4	TRBD1	15	CASSLTGTGTGKLFF	TGTGCCAGCAGCTTAACCGGGACAGGGACTGGAAAACTGTTTTTT
TRBV18	NA	TRBJ2-1	NA	14	CASSPPSGHFGQFF	TGTGCCAGCTCACCACCATCCGGACACTTTGGGCAGTTCTTC
TRBV6-5	NA	TRBJ1-1	TRBD1	15	CASSYQGQANTEAFF	TGTGCCAGCAGTTACCAGGGACAGGCGAACACTGAAGCTTTCTTT
TRBV25-1	NA	TRBJ2-1	TRBD2	17	CASSEFGGRGGNNEQFF	TGTGCCAGCAGTGAATTTGGCGGGCGGGGGGGTAACAATGAGCAGTTCTTC
TRBV5-1	NA	TRBJ2-7	NA	14	CASSLGVPGDEQYF	TGCGCCAGCAGCTTGGGGGTGCCGGGTGACGAGCAGTACTTC
TRBV11-2	NA	TRBJ2-1	NA	13	CASSLASLNEQFF	TGTGCCAGCAGCTTAGCCAGTCTGAATGAGCAGTTCTTC
TRBV2	NA	TRBJ1-3	NA	14	CASSQVEGGNTIYF	TGTGCCAGCAGCCAAGTCGAGGGGGGAAACACCATATATTTT
TRBV9	NA	TRBJ2-1	NA	15	CASSPPRLAGGGQFF	TGTGCCAGCAGCCCCCCGCGACTAGCCGGAGGGGGGCAGTTCTTC
TRBV19	NA	TRBJ2-7	NA	15	CASSIDTGHSYEQYF	TGTGCCAGTAGTATAGATACGGGACATTCTTACGAGCAGTACTTC
TRBV27	NA	TRBJ1-2	TRBD1	14	CASSPTGGAYGYTF	TGTGCCAGCAGCCCGACAGGGGGCGCCTATGGCTACACCTTC
TRBV5-1	NA	TRBJ1-2	NA	11	CASSGDYGYTF	TGCGCCAGCAGCGGCGACTATGGCTACACCTTC
TRBV5-8	NA	TRBJ1-2	NA	17	CASSLSHKTADLYGYTF	TGTGCCAGCAGCTTGTCACACAAGACGGCGGACCTCTATGGCTACACCTTC
TRBV6-1	NA	TRBJ1-1	TRBD1	15	CASSDTGVRHTEAFF	TGTGCCAGCAGTGACACAGGGGTAAGGCACACTGAAGCTTTCTTT
TRBV5-6	NA	TRBJ1-2	TRBD1	16	CASSQNSDRERDGYTF	TGTGCCAGCAGCCAGAACTCAGACAGGGAAAGAGATGGCTACACCTTC
TRBV19	few	TRBJ1-1	NA	14	CASSNRQWGTEAFF	TGTGCCAGTAGTAACAGACAGTGGGGCACTGAAGCTTTCTTT
TRBV5-4	NA	TRBJ2-5	NA	12	CASSLVSETQYF	TGTGCCAGCAGCTTAGTATCGGAGACCCAGTACTTC
TRBV5-1	NA	TRBJ2-2	NA	17	CASSLGVGSMNTGELFF	TGCGCCAGCAGCTTGGGTGTGGGGTCGATGAACACCGGGGAGCTGTTTTTT
TRBV29-1	NA	TRBJ2-1	NA	14	CSVVVSGAYNEQFF	TGCAGCGTTGTGGTCTCAGGGGCCTACAATGAGCAGTTCTTC
TRBV5-1	few	TRBJ1-6	NA	16	CASKGSPSFLNSPLHF	TGCGCCAGCAAGGGGTCGCCGAGTTTTCTTAATTCACCCCTCCACTTT
TRBV5-6	NA	TRBJ2-5	NA	15	CASSLDWGPSETQYF	TGTGCCAGCAGCTTGGATTGGGGGCCGTCCGAGACCCAGTACTTC
TRBV14	once	TRBJ2-4	NA	16	CASSQEVGGAKNIQYF	TGTGCCAGCAGCCAAGAGGTTGGGGGGGCCAAAAACATTCAGTACTTC
TRBV7-2	NA	TRBJ1-2	NA	13	CASSFPPDDGYTF	TGTGCCAGCAGCTTCCCCCCCGACGACGGCTACACCTTC
TRBV19	NA	TRBJ1-1	TRBD1	14	CASSSRGEDTEAFF	TGTGCCAGTAGTAGCAGGGGGGAGGACACTGAAGCTTTCTTT
TRBV12-5	NA	TRBJ1-3	NA	14	CASGFKASGNTIYF	TGTGCTAGTGGTTTTAAGGCCTCTGGAAACACCATATATTTT
TRBV21-1	medium-sized	TRBJ1-1	NA	15	CASSSSRPGNTEAFF	TGTGCCAGCAGCTCATCTAGGCCGGGGAACACTGAAGCTTTCTTT
TRBV7-2	NA	TRBJ2-7	TRBD2	16	CASSPRGVLNSYEQYF	TGTGCCAGCAGCCCACGGGGGGTGCTTAACTCCTACGAGCAGTACTTC
TRBV30	few	TRBJ1-1	NA	11	CAWRENTEAFF	TGTGCCTGGAGAGAGAACACTGAAGCTTTCTTT
TRBV4-3	NA	TRBJ1-3	TRBD1	20	CASSQFRLGTGGTFGNTIYF	TGCGCCAGCAGCCAATTCCGTCTCGGGACAGGGGGGACTTTTGGAAACACCATATATTTT